This T cell receptor (beta chain) is drawn from a study of graft-versus-host responses after intestinal transplantation. Germline loops: CDR1 MNHEY, CDR2 SVGAGI. Trimming took 2 bases from V and 8 from J; bases not matched to a gene: 10. The CDR3 runs 15 residues. This clone showed up just a few times. Profiling relied on immunoSEQ multiplex PCR, and the TCRdb table lists in-frame clones only, not all of them. The sample consists of about 19,000 clones, approximately 39% of them appearing once. This TCR was recovered from a human patient who was an organ donor for intestinal transplantation. The source material was alloreactive CD4+ T cells from a mixed lymphocyte reaction culture, sampled before transplantation. Subset in this sample: CFSE-low proliferating T cells sorted from approximately 6-day pre-transplant mixed lymphocyte reaction (GvH or HvG direction). This chain links TRBV6-5 with TRBJ1-2; 8 bases line up with TRBD1. The chain's CDR3 is CASSYTPPTGVGYTF. CDR3 bases: TGTGCCAGCAGTTACACTCCCCCGACAGGGGTAGGCTACACCTTC.